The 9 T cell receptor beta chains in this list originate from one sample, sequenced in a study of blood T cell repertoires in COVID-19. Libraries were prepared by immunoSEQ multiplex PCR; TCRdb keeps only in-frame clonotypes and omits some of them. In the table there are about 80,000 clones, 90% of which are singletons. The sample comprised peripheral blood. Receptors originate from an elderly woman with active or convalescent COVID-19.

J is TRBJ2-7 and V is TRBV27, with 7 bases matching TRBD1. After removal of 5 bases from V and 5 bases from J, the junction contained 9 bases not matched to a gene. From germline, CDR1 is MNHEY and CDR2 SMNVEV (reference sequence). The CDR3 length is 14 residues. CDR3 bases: TGTGCCAGCAGTCCACAGGGGTACTCGAACGAGCAGTACTTC. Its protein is CASSPQGYSNEQYF.

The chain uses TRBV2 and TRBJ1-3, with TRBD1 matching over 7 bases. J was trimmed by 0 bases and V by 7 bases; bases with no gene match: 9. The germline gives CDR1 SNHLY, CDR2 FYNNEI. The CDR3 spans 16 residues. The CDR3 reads CASKTGTAFSGNTIYF. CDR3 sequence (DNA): TGTGCCAGCAAAACCGGGACAGCGTTCTCTGGAAACACCATATATTTT.

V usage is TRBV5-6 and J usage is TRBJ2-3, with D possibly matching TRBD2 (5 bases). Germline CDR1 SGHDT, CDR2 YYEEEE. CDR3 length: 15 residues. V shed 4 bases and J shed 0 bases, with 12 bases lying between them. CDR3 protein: CASSPLGGSTDTQYF. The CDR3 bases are TGTGCCAGCAGCCCGTTGGGCGGGAGCACAGATACGCAGTATTTT.

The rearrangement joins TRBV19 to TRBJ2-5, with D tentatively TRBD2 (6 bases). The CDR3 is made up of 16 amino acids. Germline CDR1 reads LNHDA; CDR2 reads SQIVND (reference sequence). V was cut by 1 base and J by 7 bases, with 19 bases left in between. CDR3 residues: CASSIAPPGPEGTQYF. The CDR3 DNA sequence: TGTGCCAGTAGTATAGCGCCCCCGGGACCGGAGGGGACCCAGTACTTC.

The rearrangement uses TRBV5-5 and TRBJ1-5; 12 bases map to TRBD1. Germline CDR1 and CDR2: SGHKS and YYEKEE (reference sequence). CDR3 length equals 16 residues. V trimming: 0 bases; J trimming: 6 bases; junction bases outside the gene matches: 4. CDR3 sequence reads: CASSLAGTGGPQPQHF. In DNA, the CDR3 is TGTGCCAGCAGCTTGGCCGGGACAGGGGGCCCTCAGCCCCAGCATTTT.

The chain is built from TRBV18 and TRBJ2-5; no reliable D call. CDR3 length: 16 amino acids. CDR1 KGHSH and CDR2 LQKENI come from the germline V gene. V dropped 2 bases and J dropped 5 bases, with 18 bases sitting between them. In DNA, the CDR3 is TGTGCCAGCTCACCAAACACTCTCGCGGTTGGGGAGACCCAGTACTTC. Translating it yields CASSPNTLAVGETQYF.

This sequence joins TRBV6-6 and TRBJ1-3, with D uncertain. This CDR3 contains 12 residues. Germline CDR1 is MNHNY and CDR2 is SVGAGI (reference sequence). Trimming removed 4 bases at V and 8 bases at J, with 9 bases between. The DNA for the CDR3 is TGTGCCAGCAGTTCCCTCGGAGACACCATATATTTT. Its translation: CASSSLGDTIYF.

The CDR3 DNA is TGTGCCAGTAGTATAGAGGGACAGTCGAATCAGCCCCAGCATTTT. As protein: CASSIEGQSNQPQHF. The rearrangement links TRBV19 to TRBJ1-5; TRBD1 matches at 7 bases. CDR3 length equals 15 residues. V lost 0 bases to trimming and J lost 4 bases; unmatched junction nucleotides: 3. CDR1 and CDR2 (germline): LNHDA, SQIVND (reference sequence).

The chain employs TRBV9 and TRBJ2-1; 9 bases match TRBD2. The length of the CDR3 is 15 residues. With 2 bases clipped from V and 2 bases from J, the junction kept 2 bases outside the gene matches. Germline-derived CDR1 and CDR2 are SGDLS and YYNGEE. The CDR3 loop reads CASSVSGSTYNEQFF. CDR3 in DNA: TGTGCCAGCAGCGTTAGCGGGAGCACCTACAATGAGCAGTTCTTC.